This entry lists 18 T cell receptor beta chains sequenced from one sample in a study of Graves' ophthalmopathy and Graves' hyperthyroidism. Amplifying from RNA transcripts, the study obtained TCR beta CDR3 regions. After a first-round RT-PCR with HTBI primers, a second-round multiplex PCR was run. Each CDR3 protein is one row after TCRdb ran MiXCR on the multiplex PCR reads. Among some 350,000 distinct CDR3 sequences listed, approximately 18% were seen once. The sequenced sample consisted of peripheral blood. Receptors originate from an adult woman with stable Graves' hyperthyroidism.

The chain is built from TRBV12-3 or TRBV12-4 and TRBJ1-1; D is undetermined. Trimming took 2 bases from V and 4 from J, leaving 20 bases between them. The CDR3 covers 17 residues. CDR3 DNA sequence: TGTGCCAGCAGTTTATTTGAAGGTAGGAATTGGGTCACTGAAGCTTTCTTT. This codes for CASSLFEGRNWVTEAFF.

This clonotype has only one observation. The chain combines TRBV6-2 or TRBV6-3 with TRBJ2-7; D is perhaps TRBD1 (6 bases). The CDR3 contains 14 residues. Trimming took off 0 bases at V and 3 bases at J, with 9 bases between the two ends. Germline V gene lookup returns CDR1 MNHEY and CDR2 SVGEGT. In DNA, the CDR3 is TGTGCCAGCAGTTACTCCAGGGGTCTCTACGAGCAGTACTTC. This sequence encodes CASSYSRGLYEQYF.

The chain has TRBV10-3 and TRBJ2-7; 10 bases match TRBD1. The CDR3 totals 14 residues. The germline gives CDR1 ENHRY, CDR2 SYGVKD. The junction had 11 bases not matched to a gene; V was cut back by 9 bases and J by 6 bases. The CDR3 loop is CAIDTGTGAPEQYF. CDR3 bases: TGTGCCATAGACACCGGGACAGGGGCCCCCGAGCAGTACTTC.

This clonotype was counted many times. This rearrangement joins TRBV12-3 or TRBV12-4 to TRBJ1-2, with a weak D call TRBD1 (5 bases). CDR3 length: 12 residues. V gave up 6 bases and J gave up 8 bases, with 13 bases separating them. The CDR3: CASSLGHGGYTF. The CDR3 DNA follows: TGTGCCAGCAGCCTCGGACACGGCGGCTACACCTTC.

This clonotype was seen repeatedly, ten times or more. The CDR3 loop reads CASSNQGGGNTIYF. The CDR3 DNA reads as TGTGCCAGCAGTAACCAGGGAGGTGGAAACACCATATATTTT. V usage is TRBV12-3 or TRBV12-4 and J usage is TRBJ1-3; D possibly corresponds to TRBD1 (5 bases). V was trimmed by 5 bases and J by 3 bases, leaving 11 bases between them. The CDR3 is made up of 14 amino acids.

This clonotype was seen a single time. CDR3 in DNA: TGCAGTGCCGGGACTAGCGGGAGGGCCCTTGAGACCCAGTACTTC. Protein sequence: CSAGTSGRALETQYF. The chain combines TRBV20-1 with TRBJ2-5; TRBD2 matches 16 bases. V gave up 6 bases and J gave up 5 bases; unmatched junction bases: 6. CDR1 and CDR2 from the germline V gene are DFQATT and SNEGSKA (reference sequence). This CDR3 contains 15 residues.

This clonotype was recorded at least ten times. The CDR3 here is CASSLDQPQHF. CDR3 in DNA: TGTGCCAGCAGTTTAGATCAGCCCCAGCATTTT. V usage is TRBV12-3 or TRBV12-4 and J usage is TRBJ1-5; D unresolved. V shed 1 base and J shed 5 bases, with 0 bases lying between them. The CDR3 spans 11 residues.

This clonotype was detected ten times or more. The CDR3 loop is CASGTGTSIYEQYF. The CDR3 region has the DNA TGCGCCAGCGGGACCGGGACTAGCATTTACGAGCAGTACTTC. The chain carries TRBV5-1 and TRBJ2-7, with 9 bases fitting TRBD2. This CDR3 is built from 14 residues. Unmatched junction bases numbered 9, after V lost 7 bases and J lost 4 bases. Germline CDR1 and CDR2: SGHRS and YFSETQ.

This clonotype showed up just a few times. CDR3 residues: CASSLHGGGNTEAFF. As DNA, the CDR3 is TGTGCCAGCAGCCTGCACGGGGGAGGGAACACTGAAGCTTTCTTT. The chain employs TRBV3-1 and TRBJ1-1; weak D call: TRBD1 (5 bases). Per the germline V gene, CDR1 is LGHDT and CDR2 is YNNKEL (reference sequence). The CDR3 loop spans 15 amino acids. V lost 4 bases, J lost 1 base, and 13 bases lay in between.

This clonotype was seen ten or more times. V gene TRBV20-1 combines with J gene TRBJ1-5; 8 nucleotides align to TRBD1. Trimming cost V 6 bases and J 3 bases; bases outside gene matches: 7. The length of the CDR3 is 14 residues. Germline V CDR1 and CDR2: DFQATT, SNEGSKA (reference sequence). The CDR3, as DNA: TGCAGTGCCGAAGGACAGGGTTACAATCAGCCCCAGCATTTT. It is translated as CSAEGQGYNQPQHF.

Many counts were recorded for this clonotype. This rearrangement joins TRBV10-3 to TRBJ2-7; no clear D. CDR1 and CDR2 (germline): ENHRY, SYGVKD. There are 12 residues in the CDR3. V lost 3 bases and J lost 3, with 6 bases in between. DNA for the CDR3: TGTGCCATCAGTGAAGGAGACTACGAGCAGTACTTC. It translates to CAISEGDYEQYF.

This chain connects TRBV30 to TRBJ2-7; D gene ambiguous. The CDR3 has 14 amino acids. Trimming removed 4 bases from V and 0 bases from J, with 13 bases in between. Germline V lookup: CDR1 GTSNPN, CDR2 SVGIG (reference sequence). CDR3 residues: CAWTTAQVSYEQYF. The CDR3 coding sequence is TGTGCCTGGACGACTGCTCAGGTCTCCTACGAGCAGTACTTC.

This clonotype was seen many times. The rearrangement uses TRBV12-3 or TRBV12-4 and TRBJ2-7; 9 nucleotides agree with TRBD1. CDR3 length: 14 residues. The junction had 4 bases not matched to a gene; V was cut back by 5 bases and J by 2 bases. The CDR3 is CASSPRDRAYEQYF. Here the CDR3 DNA reads TGTGCCAGCAGTCCAAGGGACAGGGCCTACGAGCAGTACTTC.

The genes are TRBV12-3 or TRBV12-4 and TRBJ2-5; D is perhaps TRBD2 (6 bases). Trimming pared 7 bases from V and 2 bases from J, leaving 14 bases between. This CDR3 comprises 14 residues. CDR3 sequence reads: CASTRDSSQETQYF. CDR3 DNA sequence: TGTGCCAGCACCCGGGACTCATCACAAGAGACCCAGTACTTC.

The table lists this clonotype with many counts. The CDR3 DNA follows: TGTGCCAGTAGCCTGGGCGGAGGGGATGGCTACACCTTC. It is translated as CASSLGGGDGYTF. The rearrangement links TRBV19 to TRBJ1-2, with a weak D call TRBD1 (5 bases). The CDR3 consists of 13 residues. The germline CDR1 and CDR2 sequences are LNHDA and SQIVND (reference sequence). V lost 6 bases, J lost 6 bases, and 14 bases lay in between.

This clonotype was observed at least ten times. The J gene is TRBJ2-5, the V gene TRBV12-3 or TRBV12-4, with 9 bases aligning to TRBD1. The CDR3 is 14 residues long. V lost 5 bases to trimming and J lost 4 bases; unmatched junction nucleotides: 5. This CDR3 reads CASSRGQGPETQYF. The CDR3 DNA is TGTGCCAGCAGTCGGGGACAGGGCCCAGAGACCCAGTACTTC.

This clonotype was observed at least ten times. This rearrangement joins TRBV2 to TRBJ2-5; 9 bases line up with TRBD1. Losses at the gene ends were 7 bases for V and 4 bases for J; bases not matched to a gene: 10. The CDR3 length is 15 residues. CDR1 and CDR2 from the germline V gene are SNHLY and FYNNEI. CDR3 in DNA: TGTGCCAGCACCTTGGACAGGGGATCGGGAGAGACCCAGTACTTC. Translating it yields CASTLDRGSGETQYF.

This clonotype has a count of ten or more. The junction shows a germline mismatch at one end, possibly a read error. This chain connects TRBV4-1 to TRBJ2-6; 10 nucleotides agree with TRBD1. Per germline, CDR1 MGHRA and CDR2 YSYEKL. The CDR3 runs 15 residues. CDR3 protein: CASSQAGQGVNVLTF. Here the CDR3 DNA reads TGCGCCAGCAGCCAAGCAGGACAGGGGGTCAACGTCCTGACTTTC.